The 25 T cell receptor beta chains below come from one sample, sequenced in a study of cytomegalovirus exposure and HLA in healthy donors. Profiling relied on immunoSEQ multiplex PCR, and the TCRdb table lists in-frame clones only, not all of them. The table records fewer than 150,000 clones, about 82% of them present only once. Sequenced material: PBMCs. The receptors stem from a man between 18 and 29 years old in good health and CMV-seronegative.

The chain employs TRBV25-1 and TRBJ2-1; D call uncertain. The CDR3 has 14 amino acids. CDR1 and CDR2 (germline): MGHDK, SYGVNS. CDR3 region: CAFGPQGSYNEQFF. DNA of the CDR3: TGTGCTTTTGGGCCCCAAGGCTCCTACAATGAGCAGTTCTTC.

The chain joins TRBV5-5 to TRBJ2-7; 9 nucleotides agree with TRBD1. Losses at the gene ends were 6 bases for V and 5 bases for J; bases not matched to a gene: 18. Germline lookup yields CDR1 SGHKS and CDR2 YYEKEE (reference sequence). This CDR3 spans 17 amino acids. CDR3 in DNA: TGTGCCAGCAACTTCTTCGTACAGGGGGCTTCGGCGGACGAGCAGTACTTC. Its protein is CASNFFVQGASADEQYF.

The table lists this clone with a few counts. Germline is not matched at one junction end, which may reflect a read error. The chain joins TRBV27 to TRBJ1-1; the D is unclear. This CDR3 contains 14 residues. CDR1 and CDR2 from the germline V gene are MNHEY and SMNVEV (reference sequence). The CDR3 loop reads CASSFEGGNAEAFF. CDR3 coding DNA: TGTGCCAGCAGTTTTGAGGGAGGGAACGCTGAAGCTTTCTTT.

The chain has TRBV10-3 and TRBJ1-3; 8 bases fit TRBD1. The CDR3 covers 14 residues. J gave up 0 bases and V 6 bases, and 1 base lay outside the gene matches. In germline, CDR1 is ENHRY, CDR2 SYGVKD. This CDR3 is CAISGQGSGNTIYF. The CDR3 DNA follows: TGTGCCATCAGCGGACAGGGCTCTGGAAACACCATATATTTT.

The V call is TRBV7-9, the J call TRBJ2-1; no clear D. Germline V CDR1 and CDR2: SEHNR, FQNEAQ (reference sequence). Trimming removed 1 base at V and 6 bases at J, with 13 bases between. The CDR3 totals 15 residues. The CDR3 sequence: CASSLGSSITNEQFF. The CDR3 region has the DNA TGTGCCAGCAGCTTAGGGTCTAGTATCACCAATGAGCAGTTCTTC.

V usage is TRBV11-2 and J usage is TRBJ1-2; 7 nucleotides line up with TRBD1. The CDR3 is made up of 16 amino acids. The junction had 8 bases not matched to a gene; V was cut back by 0 bases and J by 4 bases. Germline CDR1 and CDR2: SGHAT and FQNNGV. This CDR3 reads CASSLEFARGSYGYTF. CDR3 nucleotide sequence: TGTGCCAGCAGCTTAGAGTTTGCCAGGGGGAGCTATGGCTACACCTTC. Full variable domain (outside the CDR3, taken from reference TRBV11-2 and TRBJ1-2): EAGVAQSPRYKIIEKRQSVAFWCNPISGHATLYWYQQILGQGPKLLIQFQNNGVVDDSQLPKDRFSAERLKGVDSTLKIQPAKLEDSAVYLCASSLEFARGSYGYTFGSGTRLTVV.

V gene TRBV6-5 combines with J gene TRBJ2-3; maybe TRBD2 (6 bases). CDR1 is MNHEY, CDR2 SVGAGI, per germline. Between the trimmed V and J ends, which lost 7 bases and 2 bases, there was a span of 13 bases. The length of the CDR3 is 14 residues. In DNA form, the CDR3 reads TGTGCCAGCAAACGGGAGCCCTCCACAGATACGCAGTATTTT. Its translation: CASKREPSTDTQYF.

The rearrangement joins TRBV5-4 to TRBJ2-2; D remains ambiguous. The CDR3 is 14 amino acids. The V end was cut by 0 bases, the J end by 1 base, with 4 bases between. Germline CDR1 is SGHNT and CDR2 is YYREEE (reference sequence). The CDR3 is CASSLGGNTGELFF. The DNA for the CDR3 is TGTGCCAGCAGCTTGGGAGGGAACACCGGGGAGCTGTTTTTT.

V gene TRBV5-4 combines with J gene TRBJ2-7, with D tentatively TRBD2 (5 bases). This CDR3 has 13 residues. The V gene's germline CDR1 is SGHNT and CDR2 YYREEE (reference sequence). The V and J ends lost 1 base and 5 bases respectively, with 10 bases between them. CDR3 DNA: TGTGCCAGCAGCTTGCTGGGAGCGGACGAGCAGTACTTC. Encoded protein: CASSLLGADEQYF.

The chain employs TRBV2 and TRBJ2-6; TRBD1 might be the D (7 bases). Trimming removed 10 bases from V and 1 base from J, with 32 bases in between. CDR1 SNHLY and CDR2 FYNNEI come from the germline V gene. CDR3 length: 21 residues. The CDR3, as DNA: TGTGCCACCCAGGGGGGTCAAAACAGGGGTAGAGGACCTTCTGGGGCCAACGTCCTGACTTTC. It codes for CATQGGQNRGRGPSGANVLTF.

The gene calls are TRBV6-1 and TRBJ1-4; a possible D gene is TRBD1 (5 bases). V lost 3 bases and J 7 bases, leaving 15 bases between the germline ends. Germline V gene sequence: CDR1 MNHNS, CDR2 SASEGT. This CDR3 has 15 residues. The CDR3 is CASSDLEGFREKLFF. For the CDR3, the DNA is TGTGCCAGCAGTGACCTGGAGGGGTTTCGTGAAAAACTGTTTTTT.

The rearrangement links TRBV7-2 to TRBJ2-7, with D unclear. The CDR3 has 11 residues. Deletions cut 4 bases from V and 5 bases from J, with 6 bases between. Germline V gives CDR1 SGHTA, CDR2 FQGNSA. The CDR3 nucleotides are TGTGCCAGCAGCTATACTGACGAGCAGTACTTC. Encoded protein: CASSYTDEQYF.

The chain joins TRBV27 to TRBJ2-7; TRBD2 agrees at 7 bases. The trim removed 6 bases at V and 4 bases at J, leaving 3 bases unmatched. CDR1 MNHEY and CDR2 SMNVEV come from the germline V gene (reference sequence). The CDR3 totals 12 residues. The chain's CDR3 is CASRGGEYEQYF. The CDR3 DNA follows: TGTGCCAGCAGGGGAGGGGAGTACGAGCAGTACTTC.

The chain couples TRBV5-6 to TRBJ2-7, with 9 nucleotides matching TRBD2. The CDR3 extends over 15 amino acids. V lost 4 bases to trimming and J lost 3 bases; unmatched junction nucleotides: 8. Germline CDR1 SGHDT, CDR2 YYEEEE. This chain's CDR3 is CASSHGTSFRYEQYF. CDR3 bases: TGTGCCAGCAGCCACGGGACTAGCTTCCGCTACGAGCAGTACTTC.

The chain recombines TRBV6-5 with TRBJ2-5; 8 bases are shared with TRBD1. Germline assignment: CDR1 MNHEY and CDR2 SVGAGI. V lost 6 bases to trimming and J lost 5 bases; unmatched junction nucleotides: 5. CDR3 length equals 13 residues. CDR3 loop: CASSSNRGETQYF. The CDR3 DNA is TGTGCCAGCAGCTCCAACAGGGGGGAGACCCAGTACTTC.

V gene TRBV5-6 combines with J gene TRBJ1-5; tentative D call: TRBD1 (5 bases). In germline, CDR1 is SGHDT, CDR2 YYEEEE. The length of the CDR3 is 16 residues. Trimming left V 4 bases short and J 2 bases short, with 16 bases between. In DNA, the CDR3 is TGTGCCAGCAGCCTCAGGGTAGGAATAGGCAATCAGCCCCAGCATTTT. Protein sequence: CASSLRVGIGNQPQHF.

This clone was detected once. The CDR3 DNA reads TGTGCCAGCAGTTTTCGACAGAACACTGAAGCTTTCTTT. This sequence encodes CASSFRQNTEAFF. This chain connects TRBV28 to TRBJ1-1, with D unresolved. The germline gives CDR1 MDHEN, CDR2 SYDVKM. The CDR3 loop spans 13 amino acids. V lost 3 bases and J lost 1, with 6 bases in between. Looking up the rest from reference TRBV28 and TRBJ1-1 gives the full variable domain: DVKVTQSSRYLVKRTGEKVFLECVQDMDHENMFWYRQDPGLGLRLIYFSYDVKMKEKGDIPEGYSVSREKKERFSLILESASTNQTSMYLCASSFRQNTEAFFGQGTRLTVV.

The chain combines TRBV7-2 with TRBJ2-7; D is possibly TRBD1 (5 bases). The germline V gene encodes CDR1 SGHTA and CDR2 FQGNSA. The CDR3 is 15 amino acids. The ends were cut back, 2 bases at V and 6 bases at J, with 17 bases in the middle. CDR3 loop: CASSLLAGPLGEQYF. The DNA of the CDR3 is TGTGCCAGCAGCTTATTAGCAGGGCCCCTCGGCGAGCAGTACTTC.

This sequence joins TRBV2 and TRBJ1-1; 7 nucleotides align to TRBD1. Trimming at V came to 2 bases and at J to 3 bases, leaving 6 bases not matched to a gene. Per germline, CDR1 SNHLY and CDR2 FYNNEI. CDR3 length: 15 residues. The CDR3 loop is CASSEYRGWDTEAFF. CDR3 nucleotides: TGTGCCAGCAGTGAATACAGGGGCTGGGACACTGAAGCTTTCTTT.

The chain's CDR3 is CASTGVGDGYTF. CDR3 nucleotide sequence: TGTGCCAGCACAGGGGTGGGGGATGGCTACACCTTC. The V gene is TRBV19, the J gene TRBJ1-2; 7 bases line up with TRBD1. The J segment lost 6 bases and the V segment lost 9 bases, leaving 7 bases of the junction unmatched. The CDR3 totals 12 residues. Germline lookup yields CDR1 LNHDA and CDR2 SQIVND (reference sequence).

The rearrangement uses TRBV5-1 and TRBJ2-1, with D unclear. Looked up from germline, CDR1 is SGHRS and CDR2 is YFSETQ. V was trimmed by 1 base and J by 0 bases, leaving 8 bases between them. This CDR3 has 15 amino acids. In DNA form, the CDR3 reads TGCGCCAGCAGCTTGCAGGCGAGCTCCTACAATGAGCAGTTCTTC. It codes for CASSLQASSYNEQFF.

The chain is built from TRBV6-5 and TRBJ2-2; 7 bases agree with TRBD1. The CDR3 loop spans 13 amino acids. Germline-derived CDR1 and CDR2 are MNHEY and SVGAGI. V shed 5 bases, J shed 7 bases, and the junction held 4 bases outside the gene matches. CDR3 region: CASSPRGFGELFF. The CDR3, as DNA: TGTGCCAGCAGTCCCAGGGGGTTCGGGGAGCTGTTTTTT.

This clone was observed a handful of times. This chain joins TRBV15 and TRBJ2-7; TRBD1 agrees at 9 bases. CDR3 length: 14 amino acids. The germline V gene encodes CDR1 LNHNV and CDR2 YYDKDF (reference sequence). Trimming at V came to 5 bases and at J to 2 bases, leaving 4 bases not matched to a gene. The CDR3 nucleotides are TGTGCCACCAGCTGGGGACAGGGTCCCTACGAGCAGTACTTC. Translation gives CATSWGQGPYEQYF.

The gene calls are TRBV5-1 and TRBJ1-1; D not certain. The CDR3 runs 16 residues. V dropped 6 bases and J dropped 0 bases, with 18 bases sitting between them. Germline assignment: CDR1 SGHRS and CDR2 YFSETQ. Here the CDR3 DNA reads TGCGCCAGCAACCCTACATCCGGAGTCATGAACACTGAAGCTTTCTTT. This codes for CASNPTSGVMNTEAFF.

The chain employs TRBV5-6 and TRBJ2-7; TRBD1 matches 9 bases. CDR3 length: 15 amino acids. V shed 2 bases and J 1 base; nucleotides not matched to a gene: 4. Germline lookup yields CDR1 SGHDT and CDR2 YYEEEE. The CDR3 DNA reads as TGTGCCAGCAGCTTCGGGACAGGGAGGTCCTACGAGCAGTACTTC. Protein product: CASSFGTGRSYEQYF.